Listed below are T cell receptor beta chains from one sample, sequenced in a study of CD8 T cells in ankylosing spondylitis. TCRdb re-called the 5' RACE reads with MiXCR, one entry per CDR3 protein. The sample has about 750,000 distinct CDR3 sequences; around 20% are singletons. The source material was blood, either unsorted or a sorted T cell fraction (not recorded which). The source is a male donor with ankylosing spondylitis. Each CDR3 is given with its conserved first and last residue. Fields, in order: clone size, D gene, V gene, CDR3 length, J gene, CDR3 protein, CDR3 DNA. The D gene is left open where the match is weak. Only some rows state a clone size, as once, few, many or a class for expanded clones.

clone size: few; D gene: .; V gene: TRBV29-1; CDR3 length: 12; J gene: TRBJ2-7; CDR3 protein: CSVELPRGEQYF; CDR3 DNA: TGCAGCGTTGAATTGCCCAGGGGCGAGCAGTACTTC
clone size: .; D gene: TRBD2; V gene: TRBV7-2; CDR3 length: 15; J gene: TRBJ2-4; CDR3 protein: CASSLLAGVQNIQYF; CDR3 DNA: TGTGCCAGCAGCTTGCTAGCGGGAGTCCAAAACATTCAGTACTTC
clone size: .; D gene: .; V gene: TRBV29-1; CDR3 length: 12; J gene: TRBJ2-6; CDR3 protein: CSALTGANVLTF; CDR3 DNA: TGCAGCGCCCTCACCGGGGCCAACGTCCTGACTTTC
clone size: few; D gene: .; V gene: TRBV7-8; CDR3 length: 15; J gene: TRBJ1-2; CDR3 protein: CASSLDGKVAYGYTF; CDR3 DNA: TGTGCCAGCAGCTTAGACGGAAAAGTGGCCTATGGCTACACCTTC
clone size: few; D gene: .; V gene: TRBV7-2; CDR3 length: 15; J gene: TRBJ2-5; CDR3 protein: CASRLEGPPQETQYF; CDR3 DNA: TGTGCCAGCAGGCTTGAGGGGCCGCCACAAGAGACCCAGTACTTC
clone size: .; D gene: .; V gene: TRBV29-1; CDR3 length: 13; J gene: TRBJ2-3; CDR3 protein: CSDTGGGTDTQYF; CDR3 DNA: TGCAGCGACACAGGGGGGGGCACAGATACGCAGTATTTT
clone size: .; D gene: .; V gene: TRBV18; CDR3 length: 11; J gene: TRBJ1-2; CDR3 protein: CATLMNYGYTF; CDR3 DNA: TGTGCCACCTTAATGAACTATGGCTACACCTTC
clone size: few; D gene: .; V gene: TRBV12-3/TRBV12-4; CDR3 length: 11; J gene: TRBJ1-2; CDR3 protein: CASSVGFGYTF; CDR3 DNA: TGTGCCAGCTCCGTAGGGTTTGGCTACACCTTC
clone size: many; D gene: TRBD1; V gene: TRBV12-3/TRBV12-4; CDR3 length: 16; J gene: TRBJ1-2; CDR3 protein: CASSSSRGRANYGYTF; CDR3 DNA: TGTGCCAGCAGTTCATCCAGGGGGAGGGCCAACTATGGCTACACCTTC
clone size: few; D gene: .; V gene: TRBV3-1; CDR3 length: 14; J gene: TRBJ2-1; CDR3 protein: CASTGSLSYNEQFF; CDR3 DNA: TGTGCCAGCACGGGGTCTCTTTCCTACAATGAGCAGTTCTTC
clone size: .; D gene: .; V gene: TRBV29-1; CDR3 length: 13; J gene: TRBJ2-3; CDR3 protein: CSVDVGHTDTQYF; CDR3 DNA: TGCAGCGTTGATGTAGGTCACACAGATACGCAGTATTTT
clone size: .; D gene: TRBD1; V gene: TRBV29-1; CDR3 length: 14; J gene: TRBJ2-7; CDR3 protein: CSAQTQGTIYEQYF; CDR3 DNA: TGCAGCGCCCAGACACAGGGGACCATCTACGAGCAGTACTTC
clone size: few; D gene: TRBD1; V gene: TRBV29-1; CDR3 length: 14; J gene: TRBJ1-3; CDR3 protein: CSVLQTGGENTIYF; CDR3 DNA: TGCAGCGTTCTACAAACAGGGGGTGAAAACACCATATATTTT
clone size: few; D gene: .; V gene: TRBV7-2; CDR3 length: 12; J gene: TRBJ1-2; CDR3 protein: CASSLGVSRYTF; CDR3 DNA: TGTGCCAGCAGCCTAGGGGTTAGCCGCTACACCTTC
clone size: .; D gene: TRBD2; V gene: TRBV28; CDR3 length: 15; J gene: TRBJ2-1; CDR3 protein: CASSQRTSDHNEQFF; CDR3 DNA: TGTGCCAGCAGCCAGCGGACTAGCGACCACAATGAGCAGTTCTTC
clone size: once; D gene: .; V gene: TRBV6-2/TRBV6-3; CDR3 length: 12; J gene: TRBJ1-1; CDR3 protein: CASSFSWMGAFF; CDR3 DNA: TGTGCCAGCAGTTTTTCATGGATGGGAGCTTTCTTT
clone size: .; D gene: TRBD2; V gene: TRBV6-5; CDR3 length: 17; J gene: TRBJ2-2; CDR3 protein: CASSYHRGVANTGELFF; CDR3 DNA: TGTGCCAGCAGTTACCACCGGGGGGTGGCGAACACCGGGGAGCTGTTTTTT
clone size: few; D gene: .; V gene: TRBV28; CDR3 length: 14; J gene: TRBJ1-2; CDR3 protein: CASTPQAGRYGYTF; CDR3 DNA: TGTGCCAGCACCCCTCAGGCAGGGAGGTATGGCTACACCTTC
clone size: .; D gene: TRBD2; V gene: TRBV6-1; CDR3 length: 14; J gene: TRBJ2-3; CDR3 protein: CASSQLAGGDTQYF; CDR3 DNA: TGTGCCAGCAGTCAGCTAGCGGGGGGAGATACGCAGTATTTT
clone size: few; D gene: .; V gene: TRBV18; CDR3 length: 18; J gene: TRBJ2-5; CDR3 protein: CASSPRLIRSDLQETQYF; CDR3 DNA: TGTGCCAGCTCACCAAGGTTAATTAGGTCAGACCTTCAAGAGACCCAGTACTTC
clone size: few; D gene: TRBD1; V gene: TRBV12-3/TRBV12-4; CDR3 length: 13; J gene: TRBJ2-5; CDR3 protein: CASSGTGLETQYF; CDR3 DNA: TGTGCCAGCAGTGGGACAGGTTTAGAGACCCAGTACTTC
clone size: .; D gene: TRBD2; V gene: TRBV5-4; CDR3 length: 15; J gene: TRBJ2-1; CDR3 protein: CASSLGREGVNEQFF; CDR3 DNA: TGTGCCAGCAGCTTGGGCAGGGAGGGTGTCAATGAGCAGTTCTTC
clone size: .; D gene: TRBD1; V gene: TRBV5-4; CDR3 length: 14; J gene: TRBJ1-2; CDR3 protein: CASSLKGQEYGYTF; CDR3 DNA: TGTGCCAGCAGCTTGAAGGGACAGGAGTATGGCTACACCTTC
clone size: once; D gene: .; V gene: TRBV4-1; CDR3 length: 12; J gene: TRBJ1-1; CDR3 protein: CASRTVNTEAFF; CDR3 DNA: TGCGCCAGCAGAACCGTGAACACTGAAGCTTTCTTT
clone size: few; D gene: TRBD2; V gene: TRBV27; CDR3 length: 16; J gene: TRBJ2-5; CDR3 protein: CASRSGLADEVGTQYF; CDR3 DNA: TGTGCCAGCAGATCGGGACTAGCGGACGAGGTTGGGACCCAGTACTTC
clone size: .; D gene: .; V gene: TRBV29-1; CDR3 length: 12; J gene: TRBJ1-2; CDR3 protein: CSVVRHNYGYTF; CDR3 DNA: TGCAGCGTTGTTAGACATAACTATGGCTACACCTTC
clone size: many; D gene: TRBD1; V gene: TRBV29-1; CDR3 length: 17; J gene: TRBJ1-4; CDR3 protein: CSVEDPGSSGGNEKLFF; CDR3 DNA: TGCAGCGTTGAAGATCCCGGCAGTTCAGGGGGCAATGAAAAACTGTTTTTT
clone size: .; D gene: TRBD2; V gene: TRBV20-1; CDR3 length: 15; J gene: TRBJ2-1; CDR3 protein: CSARDRLAGLNEQFF; CDR3 DNA: TGCAGTGCTAGAGATCGGCTAGCGGGGCTCAATGAGCAGTTCTTC
clone size: .; D gene: .; V gene: TRBV4-3; CDR3 length: 15; J gene: TRBJ1-1; CDR3 protein: CASSQGDLANTEAFF; CDR3 DNA: TGCGCCAGCAGCCAAGGAGATCTTGCGAACACTGAAGCTTTCTTT
clone size: .; D gene: TRBD1; V gene: TRBV15; CDR3 length: 15; J gene: TRBJ1-5; CDR3 protein: CATSRDREVRQPQHF; CDR3 DNA: TGTGCCACCAGCAGGGACAGGGAGGTTCGCCAGCCCCAGCATTTT
clone size: .; D gene: .; V gene: TRBV7-9; CDR3 length: 13; J gene: TRBJ1-5; CDR3 protein: CASSLEVGQPQHF; CDR3 DNA: TGTGCCAGCAGCTTGGAGGTTGGGCAGCCCCAGCATTTT
clone size: once; D gene: .; V gene: TRBV3-1; CDR3 length: 14; J gene: TRBJ2-1; CDR3 protein: CASSQVTSSVEQFF; CDR3 DNA: TGTGCCAGCAGCCAAGTGACTAGTTCGGTTGAGCAGTTCTTC
clone size: few; D gene: TRBD2; V gene: TRBV29-1; CDR3 length: 14; J gene: TRBJ2-7; CDR3 protein: CSVGTSGGVYEQYF; CDR3 DNA: TGCAGCGTAGGGACTAGCGGGGGCGTCTACGAGCAGTACTTC
clone size: few; D gene: .; V gene: TRBV4-1; CDR3 length: 15; J gene: TRBJ1-1; CDR3 protein: CASSPRSGQNTEAFF; CDR3 DNA: TGCGCCAGCAGTCCAAGATCCGGACAGAACACTGAAGCTTTCTTT
clone size: .; D gene: TRBD1; V gene: TRBV28; CDR3 length: 16; J gene: TRBJ2-5; CDR3 protein: CASSSFSGTGQETQYF; CDR3 DNA: TGTGCCAGCAGTTCGTTCTCCGGGACAGGGCAAGAGACCCAGTACTTC
clone size: .; D gene: .; V gene: TRBV5-1; CDR3 length: 13; J gene: TRBJ2-1; CDR3 protein: CASSTGSHNEQFF; CDR3 DNA: TGCGCCAGCAGCACCGGGTCGCACAATGAGCAGTTCTTC
clone size: .; D gene: TRBD2; V gene: TRBV5-5; CDR3 length: 16; J gene: TRBJ2-1; CDR3 protein: CASSWASGSSYNEQFF; CDR3 DNA: TGTGCCAGCAGCTGGGCTAGCGGGAGCTCCTACAATGAGCAGTTCTTC
clone size: .; D gene: TRBD2; V gene: TRBV4-1; CDR3 length: 14; J gene: TRBJ2-3; CDR3 protein: CASSQATLAGAHYF; CDR3 DNA: TGCGCCAGCAGCCAGGCCACTCTAGCGGGGGCGCACTATTTT
clone size: .; D gene: .; V gene: TRBV29-1; CDR3 length: 12; J gene: TRBJ1-1; CDR3 protein: CSVERINTEAFF; CDR3 DNA: TGCAGCGTTGAACGCATTAACACTGAAGCTTTCTTT
clone size: .; D gene: TRBD1; V gene: TRBV29-1; CDR3 length: 14; J gene: TRBJ2-7; CDR3 protein: CSVGGTGASYEQYF; CDR3 DNA: TGCAGCGTGGGGGGGACAGGGGCCTCCTACGAGCAGTACTTC
clone size: .; D gene: TRBD2; V gene: TRBV28; CDR3 length: 15; J gene: TRBJ2-7; CDR3 protein: CASRPGGAGGIEQYF; CDR3 DNA: TGTGCCAGCAGACCCGGAGGAGCGGGAGGGATCGAGCAGTACTTC
clone size: few; D gene: TRBD2; V gene: TRBV5-1; CDR3 length: 16; J gene: TRBJ2-3; CDR3 protein: CASSLASSGPLNTQYF; CDR3 DNA: TGCGCCAGCAGCTTGGCCTCTAGCGGGCCCTTGAATACGCAGTATTTT
clone size: once; D gene: TRBD1; V gene: TRBV20-1; CDR3 length: 14; J gene: TRBJ1-1; CDR3 protein: CSAKGQGAITEAFF; CDR3 DNA: TGCAGTGCTAAGGGACAGGGGGCGATCACTGAAGCTTTCTTT
clone size: .; D gene: TRBD1; V gene: TRBV6-1; CDR3 length: 13; J gene: TRBJ2-7; CDR3 protein: CASSAHLQGPPYF; CDR3 DNA: TGTGCCAGCAGTGCCCATCTACAGGGGCCGCCGTACTTC
clone size: .; D gene: .; V gene: TRBV7-9; CDR3 length: 14; J gene: TRBJ1-5; CDR3 protein: CASRAEGSNQPQHF; CDR3 DNA: TGTGCCAGCCGCGCCGAGGGGAGCAATCAGCCCCAGCATTTT
clone size: few; D gene: .; V gene: TRBV3-1; CDR3 length: 14; J gene: TRBJ2-1; CDR3 protein: CASSWDSLNGEQFF; CDR3 DNA: TGTGCCAGCAGCTGGGACTCCCTTAATGGTGAGCAGTTCTTC
clone size: few; D gene: .; V gene: TRBV12-3/TRBV12-4; CDR3 length: 16; J gene: TRBJ2-7; CDR3 protein: CASSFGTRGPYYEQYF; CDR3 DNA: TGTGCCAGCAGTTTCGGGACGAGAGGGCCGTATTACGAGCAGTACTTC
clone size: .; D gene: .; V gene: TRBV21-1; CDR3 length: 17; J gene: TRBJ2-3; CDR3 protein: CASSKEGQRGSTDTQYF; CDR3 DNA: TGTGCCAGCAGCAAAGAGGGCCAGCGGGGGAGCACAGATACGCAGTATTTT
clone size: .; D gene: TRBD1; V gene: TRBV2; CDR3 length: 15; J gene: TRBJ2-1; CDR3 protein: CASSEPGQGSNEQFF; CDR3 DNA: TGTGCCAGCAGTGAACCGGGACAGGGCTCCAATGAGCAGTTCTTC
clone size: many; D gene: TRBD1; V gene: TRBV29-1; CDR3 length: 12; J gene: TRBJ2-2; CDR3 protein: CSVYRGAGELFF; CDR3 DNA: TGCAGCGTTTACAGGGGGGCCGGGGAGCTGTTTTTT